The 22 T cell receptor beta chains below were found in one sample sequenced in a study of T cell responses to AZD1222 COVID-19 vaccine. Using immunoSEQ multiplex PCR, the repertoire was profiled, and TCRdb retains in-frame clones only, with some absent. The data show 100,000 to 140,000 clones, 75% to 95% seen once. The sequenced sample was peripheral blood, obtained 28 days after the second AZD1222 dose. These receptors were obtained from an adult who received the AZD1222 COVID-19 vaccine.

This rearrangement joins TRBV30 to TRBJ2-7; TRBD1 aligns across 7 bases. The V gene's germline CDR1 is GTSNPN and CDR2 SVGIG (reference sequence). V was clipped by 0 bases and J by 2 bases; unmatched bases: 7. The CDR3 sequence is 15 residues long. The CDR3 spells CAWSVLGTAAYEQYF. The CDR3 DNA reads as TGTGCCTGGAGTGTCCTCGGGACAGCCGCCTACGAGCAGTACTTC.

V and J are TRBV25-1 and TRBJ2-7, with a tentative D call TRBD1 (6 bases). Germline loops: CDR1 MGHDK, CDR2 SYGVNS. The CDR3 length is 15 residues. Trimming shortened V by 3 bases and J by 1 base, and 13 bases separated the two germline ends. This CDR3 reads CASSDHGTLSYEQYF. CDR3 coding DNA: TGTGCCAGCAGTGACCACGGGACACTATCCTACGAGCAGTACTTC.

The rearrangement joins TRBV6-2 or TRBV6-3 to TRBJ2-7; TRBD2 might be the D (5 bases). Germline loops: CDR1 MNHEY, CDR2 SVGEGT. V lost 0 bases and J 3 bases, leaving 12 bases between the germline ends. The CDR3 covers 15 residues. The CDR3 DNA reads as TGTGCCAGCAGTTACTCCCCGGGAACAATCTACGAGCAGTACTTC. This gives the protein CASSYSPGTIYEQYF.

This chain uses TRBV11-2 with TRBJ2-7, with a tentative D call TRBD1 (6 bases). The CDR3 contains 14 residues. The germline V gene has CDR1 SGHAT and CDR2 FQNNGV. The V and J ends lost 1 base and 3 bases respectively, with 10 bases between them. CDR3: CASSLVPGVYEQYF. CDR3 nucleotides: TGTGCCAGCAGCTTAGTCCCAGGGGTCTACGAGCAGTACTTC.

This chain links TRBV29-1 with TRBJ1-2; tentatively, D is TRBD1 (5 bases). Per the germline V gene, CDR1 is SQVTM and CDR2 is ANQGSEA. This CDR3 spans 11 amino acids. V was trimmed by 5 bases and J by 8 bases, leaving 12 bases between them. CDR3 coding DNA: TGCAGCGTTCCTACAGGTTACGGCTACACCTTC. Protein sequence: CSVPTGYGYTF.

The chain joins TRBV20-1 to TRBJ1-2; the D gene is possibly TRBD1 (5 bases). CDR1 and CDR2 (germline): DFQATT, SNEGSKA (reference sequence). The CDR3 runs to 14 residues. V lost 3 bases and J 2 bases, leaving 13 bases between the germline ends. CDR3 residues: CSASSAAGNYGYTF. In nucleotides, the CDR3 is TGCAGTGCTAGTTCCGCGGCAGGGAACTATGGCTACACCTTC.

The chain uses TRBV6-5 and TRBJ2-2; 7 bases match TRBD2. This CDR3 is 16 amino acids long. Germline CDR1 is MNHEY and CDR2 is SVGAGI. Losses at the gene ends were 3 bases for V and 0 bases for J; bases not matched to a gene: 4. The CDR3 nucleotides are TGTGCCAGCAGTTATCCCGGGAGGTCGAACACCGGGGAGCTGTTTTTT. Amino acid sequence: CASSYPGRSNTGELFF.

The CDR3 DNA reads as TGTGCCAGCAGCTTAGCGGGGGGGGGAACGAACACTGAAGCTTTCTTT. Protein product: CASSLAGGGTNTEAFF. V usage is TRBV7-6 and J usage is TRBJ1-1; maybe TRBD1 (5 bases). CDR1 is SGHVS, CDR2 FNYEAQ, per germline. The CDR3 consists of 16 residues. V was shortened by 0 bases and J by 1 base, with 12 bases between the two germline ends.

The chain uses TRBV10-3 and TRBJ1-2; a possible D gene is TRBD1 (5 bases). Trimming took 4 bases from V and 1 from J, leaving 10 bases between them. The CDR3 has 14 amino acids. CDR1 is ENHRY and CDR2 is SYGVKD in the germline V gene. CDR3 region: CAISANGGNYGYTF. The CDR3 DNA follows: TGTGCCATCAGTGCGAACGGGGGTAACTATGGCTACACCTTC.

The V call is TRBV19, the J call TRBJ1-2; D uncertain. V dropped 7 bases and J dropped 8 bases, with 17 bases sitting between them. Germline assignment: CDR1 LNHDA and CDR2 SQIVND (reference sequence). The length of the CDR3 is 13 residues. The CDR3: CASTSLLSGGYTF. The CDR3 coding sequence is TGTGCCAGTACAAGTCTTTTGTCCGGGGGCTACACCTTC. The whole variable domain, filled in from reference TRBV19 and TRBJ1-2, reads DGGITQSPKYLFRKEGQNVTLSCEQNLNHDAMYWYRQDPGQGLRLIYYSQIVNDFQKGDIAEGYSVSREKKESFPLTVTSAQKNPTAFYLCASTSLLSGGYTFGSGTRLTVV.

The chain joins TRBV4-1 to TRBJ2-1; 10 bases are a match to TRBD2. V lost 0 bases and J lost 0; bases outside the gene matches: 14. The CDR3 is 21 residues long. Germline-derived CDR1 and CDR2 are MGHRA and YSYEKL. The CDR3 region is CASSQDRGTSVRGSSYNEQFF. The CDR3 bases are TGCGCCAGCAGCCAAGATCGGGGGACTAGCGTGAGGGGGAGCTCCTACAATGAGCAGTTCTTC.

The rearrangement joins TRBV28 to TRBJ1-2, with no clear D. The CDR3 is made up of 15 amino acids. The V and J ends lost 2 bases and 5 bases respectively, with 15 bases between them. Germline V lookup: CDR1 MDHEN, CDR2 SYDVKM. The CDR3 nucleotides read TGTGCCAGCAGTTTAGCGGCACGCCGAGGGTATGGCTACACCTTC. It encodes CASSLAARRGYGYTF.

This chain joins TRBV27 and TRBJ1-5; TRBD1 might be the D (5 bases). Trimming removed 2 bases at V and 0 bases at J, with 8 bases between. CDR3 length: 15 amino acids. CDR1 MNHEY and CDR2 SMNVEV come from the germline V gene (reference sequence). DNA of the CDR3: TGTGCCAGCAGTTTAGGGGGGTATAGCAATCAGCCCCAGCATTTT. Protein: CASSLGGYSNQPQHF.

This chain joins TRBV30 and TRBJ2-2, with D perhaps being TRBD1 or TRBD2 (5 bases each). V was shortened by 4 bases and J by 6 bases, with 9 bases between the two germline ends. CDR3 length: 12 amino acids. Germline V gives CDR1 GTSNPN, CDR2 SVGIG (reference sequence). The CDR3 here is CAWNEGPGELFF. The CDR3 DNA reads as TGTGCCTGGAACGAGGGGCCCGGGGAGCTGTTTTTT.

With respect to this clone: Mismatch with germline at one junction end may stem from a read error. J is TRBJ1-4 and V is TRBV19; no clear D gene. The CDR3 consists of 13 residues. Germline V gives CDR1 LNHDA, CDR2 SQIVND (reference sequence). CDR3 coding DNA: TGTGCCAGTAGCGGCCCTCCTAACGAAAAACTGTTTTTT. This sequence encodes CASSGPPNEKLFF.

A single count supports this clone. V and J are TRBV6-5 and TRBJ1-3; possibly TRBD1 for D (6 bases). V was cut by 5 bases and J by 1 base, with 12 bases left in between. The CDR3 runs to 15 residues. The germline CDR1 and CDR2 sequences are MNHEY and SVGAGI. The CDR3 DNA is TGTGCCAGCAGTAATCGAGGGGGATCTGGAAACACCATATATTTT. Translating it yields CASSNRGGSGNTIYF.

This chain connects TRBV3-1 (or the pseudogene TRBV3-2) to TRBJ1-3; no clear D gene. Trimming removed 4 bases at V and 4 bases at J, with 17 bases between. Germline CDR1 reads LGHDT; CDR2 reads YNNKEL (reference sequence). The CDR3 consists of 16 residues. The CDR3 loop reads CASSPVDTTEGNTIYF. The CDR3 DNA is TGTGCCAGCAGCCCGGTAGACACTACGGAAGGAAACACCATATATTTT.

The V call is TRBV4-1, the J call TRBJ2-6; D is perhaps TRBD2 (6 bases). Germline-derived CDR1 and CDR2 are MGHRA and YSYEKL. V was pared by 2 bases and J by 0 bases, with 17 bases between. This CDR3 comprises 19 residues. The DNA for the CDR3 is TGCGCCAGCAGCCAAATCGGGACTCGAAGGCCCTCTGGGGCCAACGTCCTGACTTTC. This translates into CASSQIGTRRPSGANVLTF.

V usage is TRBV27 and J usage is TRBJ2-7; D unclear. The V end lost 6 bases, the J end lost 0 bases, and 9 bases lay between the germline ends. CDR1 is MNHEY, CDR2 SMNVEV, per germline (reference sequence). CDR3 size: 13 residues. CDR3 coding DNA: TGTGCCAGCAGACTCCTTAACTCCTACGAGCAGTACTTC. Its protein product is CASRLLNSYEQYF.

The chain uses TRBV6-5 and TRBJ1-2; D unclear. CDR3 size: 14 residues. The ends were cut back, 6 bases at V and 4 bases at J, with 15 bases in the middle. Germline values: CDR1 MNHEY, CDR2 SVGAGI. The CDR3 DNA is TGTGCCAGCAGACCAGTTTTAAACTTCTATGGCTACACCTTC. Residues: CASRPVLNFYGYTF.

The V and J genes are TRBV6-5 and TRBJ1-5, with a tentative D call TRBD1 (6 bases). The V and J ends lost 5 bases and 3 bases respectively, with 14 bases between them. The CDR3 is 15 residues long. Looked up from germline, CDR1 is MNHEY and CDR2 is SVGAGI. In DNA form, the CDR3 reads TGTGCCAGCAGTCCCTCTAGGGGGTCCAATCAGCCCCAGCATTTT. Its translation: CASSPSRGSNQPQHF.

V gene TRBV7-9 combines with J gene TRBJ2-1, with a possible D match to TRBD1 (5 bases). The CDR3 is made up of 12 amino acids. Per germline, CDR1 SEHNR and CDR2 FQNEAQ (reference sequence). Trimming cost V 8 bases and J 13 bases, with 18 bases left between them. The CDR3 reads CASSPQGTLQFF. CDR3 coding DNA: TGTGCCAGCTCCCCTCAGGGCACCCTTCAGTTCTTC.